Given below is one T cell receptor (beta chain) in context. Libraries were prepared by immunoSEQ multiplex PCR; TCRdb keeps only in-frame clonotypes and omits some of them. The sample holds about 180,000 clones; roughly 85% are singletons and the top ten take under 7%. CDR3 length equals 14 residues. Trimming removed 2 bases from V and 5 bases from J; junction bases left unmatched: 5. Germline CDR1 is KGHSH and CDR2 is LQKENI. The sample belongs to a study of blood T cell repertoires in COVID-19. As for the study in general: From the United States, Italy and Spain came samples of acute and convalescent COVID-19.

Sequencing input: peripheral blood. The chain couples TRBV18 to TRBJ2-7; 8 bases fit TRBD1. The TCR originated in a woman aged 45-60 years with COVID-19, enrolled during active disease. The CDR3 sequence is CASSPAGGRNEQYF. CDR3 DNA sequence: TGTGCCAGCTCACCAGCAGGGGGCAGGAACGAGCAGTACTTC.